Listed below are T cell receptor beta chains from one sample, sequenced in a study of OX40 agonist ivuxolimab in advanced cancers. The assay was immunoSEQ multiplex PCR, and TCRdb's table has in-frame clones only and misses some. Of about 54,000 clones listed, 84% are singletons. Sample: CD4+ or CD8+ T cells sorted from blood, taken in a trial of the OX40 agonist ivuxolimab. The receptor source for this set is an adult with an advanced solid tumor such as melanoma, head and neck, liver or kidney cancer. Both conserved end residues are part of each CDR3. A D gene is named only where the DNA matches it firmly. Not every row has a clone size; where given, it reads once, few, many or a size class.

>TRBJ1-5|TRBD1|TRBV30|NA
TGTGCCTGGAGAGGGCAGGGGGAACAGCCCCAGCATTTT
CAWRGQGEQPQHF
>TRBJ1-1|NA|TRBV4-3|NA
TGCGCCAGCAGCCAAGAGGGCAATTTGAACACTGAAGCTTTCTTT
CASSQEGNLNTEAFF
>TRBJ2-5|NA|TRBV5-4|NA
TGTGCCAGCAGCATGGACAGACCCAGCCAAGAGACCCAGTACTTC
CASSMDRPSQETQYF
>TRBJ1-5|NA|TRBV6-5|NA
TGTGCCAGCAGCCAGGGTAATCAGCCCCAGCATTTT
CASSQGNQPQHF
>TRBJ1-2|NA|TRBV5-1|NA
TGCGCCAGCACCTCAGCAGGGAGTGGCTACACCTTC
CASTSAGSGYTF
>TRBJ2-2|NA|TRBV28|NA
TGTGCCAGCAGCCCCCCCGGCACCGGGGAGCTGTTTTTT
CASSPPGTGELFF
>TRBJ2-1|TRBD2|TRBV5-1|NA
TGCGCCAGCAGCTTGCCTAGCGGGAATGAGCAGTTCTTC
CASSLPSGNEQFF
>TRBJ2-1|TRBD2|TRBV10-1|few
TGCGCCAGCAGGAAAGCGGGAGAGGACAATGAGCAGTTCTTC
CASRKAGEDNEQFF
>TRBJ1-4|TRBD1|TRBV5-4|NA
TGTGCCAGCAGCCTCTCGGGACAGGGGGCGAAAAAACTGTTTTTT
CASSLSGQGAKKLFF
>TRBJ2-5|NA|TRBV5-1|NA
TGCGCCAGCAGCTTACACAGGGGGGGAGGTCAAGAGACCCAGTACTTC
CASSLHRGGGQETQYF
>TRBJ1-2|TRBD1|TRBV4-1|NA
TGCGCCAGCAGCCATGTGACCGGGACAGGGGAAGGTCATGGCTACACCTTC
CASSHVTGTGEGHGYTF
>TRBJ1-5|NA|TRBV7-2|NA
TGTGCCAGCAGCCCTCGGGTTTCCAATCAGCCCCAGCATTTT
CASSPRVSNQPQHF
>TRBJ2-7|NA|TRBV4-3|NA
TGCGCCAGCAGCCTAAATAACGGCCCCTACGAGCAGTACTTC
CASSLNNGPYEQYF
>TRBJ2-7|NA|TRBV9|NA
TGTGCCAGCAGTCAAGGGGGGACTGTAGGCTACGAGCAGTACTTC
CASSQGGTVGYEQYF
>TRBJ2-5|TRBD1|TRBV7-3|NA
TGTGCCAGCAGCTCCTCCGGGACAGGGGCCGAGACCCAGTACTTC
CASSSSGTGAETQYF
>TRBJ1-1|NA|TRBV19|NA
TGTGCCAGTAGTATAAGCGCCGCGTTAGGCGCTGAAGCTTTCTTT
CASSISAALGAEAFF
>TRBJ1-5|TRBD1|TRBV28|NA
TGTGCCAGCAGTTTGGGGACAGGGGTAGGTCAGCCCCAGCATTTT
CASSLGTGVGQPQHF
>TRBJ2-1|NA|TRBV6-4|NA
TGTGCCAGCAGTGTACTCTCGGTGAATAGCCCTTACAATGAGCAGTTCTTC
CASSVLSVNSPYNEQFF
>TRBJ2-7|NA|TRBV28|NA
TGTGCCAGCGCCCGAGGACAGAACCCCTACGAGCAGTACTTC
CASARGQNPYEQYF
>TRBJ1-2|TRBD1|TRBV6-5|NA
TGTGCCAGCCGCAGGACAGGGGGCGAGGGTGGCTACACCTTC
CASRRTGGEGGYTF
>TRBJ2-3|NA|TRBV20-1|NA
TGCTCCTGTCTTAGCACAGATACGCAGTATTTT
CSCLSTDTQYF
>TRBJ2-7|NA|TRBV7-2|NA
TGTGCCAGCAGCCCCGGGGTAGTCTACGAGCAGTACTTC
CASSPGVVYEQYF
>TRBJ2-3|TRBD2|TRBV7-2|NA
TGTGCCAGCAGCTCTTGGACTAGCGGGGGCACAGATACGCAGTATTTT
CASSSWTSGGTDTQYF
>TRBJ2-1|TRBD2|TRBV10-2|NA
TGCGCCAGCAGTGAGCCCCTGGGTTTTAGCGGGATATACAATGAGCAGTTCTTC
CASSEPLGFSGIYNEQFF
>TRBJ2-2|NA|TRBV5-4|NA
TGTGCCAGCAGCTTGGGAGGACCAGACACCGGGGAGCTGTTTTTT
CASSLGGPDTGELFF
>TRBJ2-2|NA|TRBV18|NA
TGTGCCAGCTCACCTGACACAGGCACCGGGGAGCTGTTTTTT
CASSPDTGTGELFF
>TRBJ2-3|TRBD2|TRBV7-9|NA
TGTGCCAGCAGCCTCCGACTAGCGGGAGTTATAATGACAGATACGCAGTATTTT
CASSLRLAGVIMTDTQYF
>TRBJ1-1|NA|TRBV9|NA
TGTGCCAGCAGCGCTCTGGGAGACACTGAAGCTTTCTTT
CASSALGDTEAFF
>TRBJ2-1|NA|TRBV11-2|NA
TGTGCCAGCAGAACAATAGGGGGGCGAATCTACAATGAGCAGTTCTTC
CASRTIGGRIYNEQFF
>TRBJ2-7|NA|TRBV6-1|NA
TGTGCCAGCAGTGTGAGCTACGAGCAGTACTTC
CASSVSYEQYF
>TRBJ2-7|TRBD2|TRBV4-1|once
TGCGCCAGCAGCCAAGAAAAACTAGCGGGAGGGTACGAGCAGTACTTC
CASSQEKLAGGYEQYF
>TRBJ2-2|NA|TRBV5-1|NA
TGCGCCAGCAGCGTCGGGGGATTGGGCACCGGGGAGCTGTTTTTT
CASSVGGLGTGELFF
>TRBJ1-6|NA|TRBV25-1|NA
TGTGCCAGCAGTGAAGCTCGCGTAGGCTCCTATAATTCACCCCTCCACTTT
CASSEARVGSYNSPLHF
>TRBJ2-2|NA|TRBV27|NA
TGTGCCAGCAGTTTGGGTGGGAGGAACACCGGGGAGCTGTTTTTT
CASSLGGRNTGELFF
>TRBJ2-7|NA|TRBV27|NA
TGTGCCAGCAGTTTACAAGGTGCAGACGAGCAGTACTTC
CASSLQGADEQYF
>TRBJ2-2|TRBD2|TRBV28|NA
TGTGCCAGCACCCCCCGGAGCGGGGCAACCGGGGAGCTGTTTTTT
CASTPRSGATGELFF
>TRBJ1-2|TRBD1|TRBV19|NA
TGTGCCAGTACCAGGGACAGGAGTAACTATGGCTACACCTTC
CASTRDRSNYGYTF
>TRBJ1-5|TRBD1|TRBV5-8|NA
TGTGCCAGCTCGTTGGACAGGGGGGGGAGGAGCAATCAGCCCCAGCATTTT
CASSLDRGGRSNQPQHF
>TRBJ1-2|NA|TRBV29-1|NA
TGCAGCGTTGAGGGGGGACGAGGTGGCTACACCTTC
CSVEGGRGGYTF
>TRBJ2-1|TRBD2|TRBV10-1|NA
TGCGCCAGCAGTTCGGGGGGTAGCGGGAGGGCCGGAAATGAGCAGTTCTTC
CASSSGGSGRAGNEQFF
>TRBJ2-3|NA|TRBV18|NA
TGTGCCAGCTCACTTAGCGTTTCTAGCACAGATACGCAGTATTTT
CASSLSVSSTDTQYF
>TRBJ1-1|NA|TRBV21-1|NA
TGTGCCAGCAGCACTACCGCGGGACACCTGAACACTGAAGCTTTCTTT
CASSTTAGHLNTEAFF
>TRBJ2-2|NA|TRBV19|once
TGTGCCAGTAGTATAGGTCGGGTCGGCGGGGAGCTGTTTTTT
CASSIGRVGGELFF
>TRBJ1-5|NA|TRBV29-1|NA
TGCAGCGTTGGGGGTCAAGGGACCCAGCATTTT
CSVGGQGTQHF
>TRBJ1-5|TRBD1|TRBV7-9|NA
TGTGCCAGCAGCCGCCGGGACAGCATGAATCAGCCCCAGCATTTT
CASSRRDSMNQPQHF